Presented here are 8 T cell receptor beta chains from one specimen sequenced in a study of Ad26.COV2.S vaccination and SARS-CoV-2 variants. Clones were read by immunoSEQ multiplex PCR, and TCRdb kept only the in-frame ones, dropping some. The sample includes hundreds of thousands of clones, 89% of them seen just once. Treatment indicated: roughly 19 received Ad26.COV2.S at low or high dose, single or two shots; about 5 received placebo; per-sample allocation not given. Repertoires come from day 63 after the first vaccine or placebo injection. This specimen consisted of peripheral blood, obtained in a trial of Ad26.COV2.S vaccine versus placebo. The origin of the receptors is a person between 18 and 60 years old who received the Ad26.COV2.S COVID-19 vaccine or a placebo.

The CDR3 nucleotides are TGTGCCAGCAGCTTGGAAAGGGGGGGCCTTTTGTCCTACAATGAGCAGTTCTTC. Protein: CASSLERGGLLSYNEQFF. V is TRBV5-4 and J is TRBJ2-1; weak D call: TRBD2 (7 bases). This CDR3 has 18 residues. Trimming pared 0 bases from V and 1 base from J, leaving 17 bases between. Germline V lookup: CDR1 SGHNT, CDR2 YYREEE (reference sequence).

In DNA, the CDR3 is TGTGCCAGCAGTCCCCAGGGAAACGAGCAGTACTTC. Translation: CASSPQGNEQYF. The V call is TRBV12-3 or TRBV12-4, the J call TRBJ2-7, with D maybe TRBD1 (5 bases). Trimming pared 5 bases from V and 5 bases from J, leaving 10 bases between. The CDR3 is 12 amino acids.

The genes are TRBV4-1 and TRBJ1-1; D is unresolved. Germline V gene data show CDR1 as MGHRA and CDR2 as YSYEKL. Trimming left V 0 bases short and J 6 bases short, with 14 bases between. CDR3 length: 15 residues. The CDR3 DNA is TGCGCCAGCAGCCAAGATGAGCGTTCTGGAGCTGAAGCTTTCTTT. Its translation: CASSQDERSGAEAFF.

The chain carries TRBV27 and TRBJ2-2; unclear D gene. Germline loops: CDR1 MNHEY, CDR2 SMNVEV (reference sequence). The CDR3 sequence is 15 residues long. The V and J ends lost 5 bases and 0 bases respectively, with 10 bases between them. The CDR3 DNA reads TGTGCCAGCAGTGCCACGCTCTCGAACACCGGGGAGCTGTTTTTT. Its translation is CASSATLSNTGELFF.

This rearrangement joins TRBV30 to TRBJ1-5, with no clear D. The V end lost 0 bases, the J end lost 7 bases, and 10 bases lay between the germline ends. CDR1 and CDR2 (germline): GTSNPN, SVGIG (reference sequence). CDR3 length: 13 amino acids. The CDR3 coding sequence is TGTGCCTGGAGTGTGGGTCCGGGCCAGCCCCAGCATTTT. It yields the protein CAWSVGPGQPQHF. The full variable domain, its missing parts supplied by reference TRBV30 and TRBJ1-5, is SQTIHQWPATLVQPVGSPLSLECTVEGTSNPNLYWYRQAAGRGLQLLFYSVGIGQISSEVPQNLSASRPQDRQFILSSKKLLLSDSGFYLCAWSVGPGQPQHFGDGTRLSIL.

In its sample, this clone was seen once. This sequence joins TRBV3-1 (or the pseudogene TRBV3-2) and TRBJ1-6; D unclear. This CDR3 is built from 14 residues. Trimming removed 6 bases from V and 10 bases from J, with 16 bases in between. Germline values: CDR1 LGHDT, CDR2 YNNKEL (reference sequence). The CDR3 loop is CASRSGVGWSPLHF. The CDR3 bases are TGTGCCAGCAGGTCCGGGGTAGGGTGGTCACCCCTCCACTTT.

V is TRBV13 and J is TRBJ2-6; D remains unclear. Germline CDR1 reads PRHDT; CDR2 reads FYEKMQ (reference sequence). This CDR3 has 15 amino acids. V gave up 4 bases and J gave up 0 bases, with 7 bases separating them. CDR3 coding DNA: TGTGCCAGCAGCTCCGACACCTCTGGGGCCAACGTCCTGACTTTC. Translated, it gives CASSSDTSGANVLTF.

The V and J genes are TRBV19 and TRBJ1-4; possibly TRBD1 for D (6 bases). V was clipped by 4 bases and J by 5 bases, with 11 bases between them. The CDR3 length is 14 residues. Germline lookup yields CDR1 LNHDA and CDR2 SQIVND (reference sequence). The CDR3 here is CASSSRQGNEKLFF. The CDR3 nucleotides are TGTGCCAGTAGTAGCCGCCAGGGGAATGAAAAACTGTTTTTT.